A selection of T cell receptor beta chains follows, all from one sample in a study of T cell repertoires in cytomegalovirus infection. The antigens of these receptors remain unknown. Each CDR3 protein is one row after TCRdb ran MiXCR on the reads. The data contain around 900,000 distinct CDR3 sequences, roughly 30% of them singletons. The specimen comprised cultured CD8+ T cells from PBMCs, sampled from culture after CMV antigen stimulation. The receptors were sampled from a human donor in good health (CMV status not recorded). Some clones in this sample may be carry-over from other donors' samples. Both conserved end residues are part of each CDR3. A D gene is named only where the DNA matches it firmly. Size is stated for part of the rows, as once, few or many counts, or as a class when the clone is expanded.

V: TRBV7-9
J: TRBJ2-7
size: NA
D: NA
CDR3: CASSPPGTPVREQYF
DNA: TGTGCCAGCAGCCCTCCCGGGACTCCTGTTAGGGAGCAGTACTTC

V: TRBV13
J: TRBJ1-6
size: NA
D: NA
CDR3: CASSLRGNSPLHF
DNA: TGTGCCAGCAGCTTGAGGGGGAATTCACCCCTCCACTTT

V: TRBV7-8
J: TRBJ2-1
size: few
D: TRBD1
CDR3: CASSLPGTGGAVDEQFF
DNA: TGTGCCAGCAGCTTGCCCGGGACAGGGGGCGCAGTGGATGAGCAGTTCTTC

V: TRBV7-2
J: TRBJ1-4
size: few
D: TRBD1
CDR3: CASRTGGAFEKLFF
DNA: TGTGCCAGCAGGACAGGGGGCGCGTTTGAAAAACTGTTTTTT

V: TRBV7-9
J: TRBJ1-1
size: NA
D: TRBD1
CDR3: CASERQGALNTEAFF
DNA: TGTGCCAGCGAGAGACAGGGGGCACTGAACACTGAAGCTTTCTTT

V: TRBV15
J: TRBJ1-5
size: NA
D: TRBD1
CDR3: CVTSFDRGPGQPQHF
DNA: TGTGTCACCAGCTTCGACAGGGGGCCGGGGCAGCCCCAGCATTTT

V: TRBV15
J: TRBJ2-5
size: NA
D: TRBD1
CDR3: CATSRQGARETQYF
DNA: TGTGCCACCAGCAGACAGGGGGCTCGGGAGACCCAGTACTTC

V: TRBV3-1
J: TRBJ2-1
size: few
D: TRBD2
CDR3: CASSQDANMAGGSYNEQFF
DNA: TGTGCCAGCAGCCAAGACGCTAATATGGCGGGGGGCTCCTACAATGAGCAGTTCTTC

V: TRBV5-4
J: TRBJ1-1
size: NA
D: NA
CDR3: CASSLARSNTEAFF
DNA: TGTGCCAGCAGCTTGGCCCGGTCGAACACTGAAGCTTTCTTT

V: TRBV10-3
J: TRBJ2-2
size: NA
D: NA
CDR3: CAISVPQVTGELFF
DNA: TGTGCCATCAGTGTCCCACAGGTCACCGGGGAGCTGTTTTTT

V: TRBV12-3/TRBV12-4
J: TRBJ2-2
size: NA
D: NA
CDR3: CASRPLGTGELFF
DNA: TGTGCCAGCAGGCCCCTAGGAACCGGGGAGCTGTTTTTT

V: TRBV19
J: TRBJ2-1
size: once
D: TRBD1
CDR3: CASEEGAGYNEQFF
DNA: TGTGCCAGTGAAGAGGGGGCCGGTTACAATGAGCAGTTCTTC

V: TRBV7-9
J: TRBJ1-2
size: NA
D: NA
CDR3: CASSFRQAQNYGYTF
DNA: TGTGCCAGCAGCTTCCGACAGGCCCAAAACTATGGCTACACCTTC

V: TRBV7-8
J: TRBJ1-5
size: many
D: NA
CDR3: CASSPRGFSNQPQHF
DNA: TGTGCCAGCAGCCCCAGAGGATTTAGCAATCAGCCCCAGCATTTT

V: TRBV7-8
J: TRBJ2-5
size: NA
D: NA
CDR3: CASSLGGVGKINQETQYF
DNA: TGTGCCAGCAGCTTAGGGGGGGTGGGGAAAATCAACCAAGAGACCCAGTACTTC

V: TRBV7-8
J: TRBJ2-5
size: many
D: NA
CDR3: CASSLSRGYGETQYF
DNA: TGTGCCAGCAGCTTATCAAGAGGGTATGGGGAGACCCAGTACTTC

V: TRBV2
J: TRBJ2-2
size: once
D: TRBD1
CDR3: CASSESLTGDTNTGELFF
DNA: TGTGCCAGCAGTGAAAGTCTAACAGGGGACACGAACACCGGGGAGCTGTTTTTT

V: TRBV6-5
J: TRBJ1-3
size: NA
D: NA
CDR3: CASSQSGMQGNTRYF
DNA: TGTGCCAGCAGTCAGAGTGGGATGCAAGGAAACACCAGATATTTT

V: TRBV20-1
J: TRBJ2-1
size: NA
D: TRBD2
CDR3: CSARERGLGSYNEQFF
DNA: TGCAGTGCTAGAGAGCGAGGACTAGGCTCCTACAATGAGCAGTTCTTC

V: TRBV4-1
J: TRBJ1-1
size: few
D: NA
CDR3: CASSQGTAVNTEAFF
DNA: TGCGCCAGCAGCCAAGGGACAGCCGTGAACACTGAAGCTTTCTTT

V: TRBV12-3/TRBV12-4
J: TRBJ1-1
size: few
D: TRBD1
CDR3: CASSPGAGGPEAFF
DNA: TGTGCCAGCAGTCCCGGGGCAGGGGGCCCCGAAGCTTTCTTT

V: TRBV27
J: TRBJ2-3
size: NA
D: NA
CDR3: CASRDSALSWTDTQYF
DNA: TGTGCCAGCAGGGACTCGGCACTCTCCTGGACAGATACGCAGTATTTT

V: TRBV6-1
J: TRBJ1-1
size: NA
D: NA
CDR3: CATPPRGLMNTEAFF
DNA: TGTGCCACCCCGCCTCGGGGCTTGATGAACACTGAAGCTTTCTTT

V: TRBV3-1
J: TRBJ1-6
size: many
D: TRBD1
CDR3: CASSQDRQGLSSPLHF
DNA: TGTGCCAGCAGCCAAGATAGACAGGGGTTATCATCACCCCTCCACTTT

V: TRBV9
J: TRBJ1-2
size: NA
D: NA
CDR3: CASSARPEELNYGYTF
DNA: TGTGCCAGCAGCGCTCGACCTGAGGAACTTAACTATGGCTACACCTTC

V: TRBV6-6
J: TRBJ1-5
size: NA
D: NA
CDR3: CASSGTRGVQPQHF
DNA: TGTGCCAGCAGTGGGACCCGCGGAGTTCAGCCCCAGCATTTT

V: TRBV11-3
J: TRBJ1-2
size: NA
D: NA
CDR3: CASSLAPIPLTANYGYTF
DNA: TGTGCCAGCAGCTTAGCCCCGATCCCCCTGACAGCTAACTATGGCTACACCTTC